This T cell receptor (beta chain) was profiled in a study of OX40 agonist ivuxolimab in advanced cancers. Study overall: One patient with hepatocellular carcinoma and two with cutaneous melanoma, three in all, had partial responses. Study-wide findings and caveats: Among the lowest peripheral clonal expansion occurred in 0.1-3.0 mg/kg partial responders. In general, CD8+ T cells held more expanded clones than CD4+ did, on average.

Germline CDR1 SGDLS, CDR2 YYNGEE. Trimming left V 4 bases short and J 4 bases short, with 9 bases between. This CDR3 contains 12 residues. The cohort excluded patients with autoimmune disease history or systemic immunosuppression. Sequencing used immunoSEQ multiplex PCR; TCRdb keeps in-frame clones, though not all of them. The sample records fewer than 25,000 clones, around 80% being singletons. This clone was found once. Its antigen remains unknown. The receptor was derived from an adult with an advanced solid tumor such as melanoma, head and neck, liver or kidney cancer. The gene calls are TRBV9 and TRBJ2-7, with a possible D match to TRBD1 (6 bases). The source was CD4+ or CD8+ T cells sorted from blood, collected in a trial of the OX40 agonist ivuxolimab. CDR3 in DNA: TGTGCCAGCAGCTCACAGGGTTACGAGCAGTACTTC. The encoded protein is CASSSQGYEQYF.